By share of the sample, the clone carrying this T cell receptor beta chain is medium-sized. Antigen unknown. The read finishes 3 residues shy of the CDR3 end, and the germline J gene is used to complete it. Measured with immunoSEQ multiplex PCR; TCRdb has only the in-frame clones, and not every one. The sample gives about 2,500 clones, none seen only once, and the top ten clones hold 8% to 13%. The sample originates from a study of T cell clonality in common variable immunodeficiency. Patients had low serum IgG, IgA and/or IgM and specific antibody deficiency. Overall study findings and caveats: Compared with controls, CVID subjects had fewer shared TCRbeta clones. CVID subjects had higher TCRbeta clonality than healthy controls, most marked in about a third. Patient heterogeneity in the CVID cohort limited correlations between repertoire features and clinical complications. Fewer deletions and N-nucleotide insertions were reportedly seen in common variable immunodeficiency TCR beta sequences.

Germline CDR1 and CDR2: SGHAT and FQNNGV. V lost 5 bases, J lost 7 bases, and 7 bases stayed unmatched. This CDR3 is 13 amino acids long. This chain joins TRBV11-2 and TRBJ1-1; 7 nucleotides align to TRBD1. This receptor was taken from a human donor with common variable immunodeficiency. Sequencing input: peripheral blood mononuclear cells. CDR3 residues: CASSPGQTLEAFF. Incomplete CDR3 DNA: TGTGCCAGCAGCCCGGGACAGACCCTTGAA.